This TCR beta chain was sequenced during a study of CXCR3-negative and CXCR3-positive naive CD8 T cells. Study results and limitations: Similar TRBV-TRBJ usage was seen in naive cells (both CXCR3-negative and CXCR3-positive), but memory cells differed. Diversity in memory CD8+ cells fell much lower than the comparably high levels seen in both naive subsets. The study found more hydrophobic TRB CDR3s in CXCR3-positive naive cells than in CXCR3-negative naive cells.

Every individual CD8+ T cell subset underwent sorting in triplicate at a few hundred thousand cells apiece. Germline CDR1 MGHRA, CDR2 YSYEKL. The CDR3 has 19 residues. Points on this clonotype: Its target is not known.

The TRB libraries of cDNA were built by UMI-labeled 5' RACE. After re-calling the 5' RACE reads, TCRdb lists one entry per CDR3 protein, DNA absent. This table holds more than 70,000 distinct CDR3 sequences. The chain joins TRBV4-1 to TRBJ2-7; TCRdb indicates TRBD2, and absent DNA this call remains unverified. This receptor was taken from a human donor in good health. Some clones in this sample may be carry-over from other donors' samples. The specimen sequenced was naive CXCR3+ CD8+ T cells from blood. Specified subset: CD45RO-CCR7+CD27+CD95- naive CD8+ T cells expressing CXCR3 (TNR3+). The CDR3 loop is CASSQTLYPPSGGASEQYF.